The T cell receptor (beta chain) under discussion was sequenced for a study of blood T cells in healthy people across ages. Study results and limitations: In these data, TCR beta diversity tracked strongly with naive T cell percentage.

To note about this clonotype: Its antigen is currently unknown.

This CDR3 is 13 amino acids long. Between the trimmed V and J ends, which lost 6 bases and 2 bases, there was a span of 13 bases. The germline V gene has CDR1 DFQATT and CDR2 SNEGSKA (reference sequence). Next came a second PCR, run for about 6 to 11 cycles, which used a sample-barcoded 5' primer along with a J-beta primer mix. TCRdb re-called the 5' RACE reads with MiXCR, one entry per CDR3 protein. The sample has hundreds of thousands of distinct CDR3 sequences, 45% to 60% seen once; the top ten hold roughly 13%. The rearrangement links TRBV20-1 to TRBJ2-5, with D possibly matching TRBD2 (6 bases). What was sequenced was blood. This clonotype was sampled from a woman over 75 in good health. CDR3 in amino acids: CSAGRLPQETQYF. CDR3 bases: TGCAGTGCAGGGAGGCTGCCACAAGAGACCCAGTACTTC.